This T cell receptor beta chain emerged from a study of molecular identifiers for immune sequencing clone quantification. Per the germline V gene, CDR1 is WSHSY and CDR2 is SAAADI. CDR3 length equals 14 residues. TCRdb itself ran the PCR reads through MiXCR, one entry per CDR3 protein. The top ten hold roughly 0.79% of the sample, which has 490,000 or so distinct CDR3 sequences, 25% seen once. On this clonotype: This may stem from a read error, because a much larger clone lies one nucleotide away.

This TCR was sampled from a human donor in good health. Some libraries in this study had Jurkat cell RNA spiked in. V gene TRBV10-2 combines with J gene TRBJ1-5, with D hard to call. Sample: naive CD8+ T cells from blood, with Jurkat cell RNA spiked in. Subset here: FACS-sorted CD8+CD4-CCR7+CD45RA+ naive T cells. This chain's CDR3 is CASSEGDSNRPQHF. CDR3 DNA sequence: TGCGCCAGCAGTGAGGGAGATAGCAATCGGCCCCAGCATTTT.